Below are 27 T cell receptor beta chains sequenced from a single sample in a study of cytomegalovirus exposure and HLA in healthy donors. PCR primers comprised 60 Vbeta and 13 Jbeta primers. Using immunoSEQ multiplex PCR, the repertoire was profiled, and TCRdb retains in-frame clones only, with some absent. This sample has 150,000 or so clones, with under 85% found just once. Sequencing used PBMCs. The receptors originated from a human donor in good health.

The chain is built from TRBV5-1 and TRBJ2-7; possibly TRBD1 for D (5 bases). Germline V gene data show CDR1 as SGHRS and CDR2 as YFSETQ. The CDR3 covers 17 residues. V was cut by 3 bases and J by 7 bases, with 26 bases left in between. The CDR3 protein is CASSSPFTGDRSGEQYF. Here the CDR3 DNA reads TGCGCCAGCAGCTCCCCCTTTACAGGCGACCGATCTGGAGAGCAGTACTTC.

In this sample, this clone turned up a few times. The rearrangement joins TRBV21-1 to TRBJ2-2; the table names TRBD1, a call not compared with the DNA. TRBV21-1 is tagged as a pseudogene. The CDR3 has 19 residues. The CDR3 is CASSNAYWWDRGRCGELFF. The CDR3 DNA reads TGTGCCAGCAGCAACGCCTACTGGTGGGACAGGGGGCGTTGCGGGGAGCTGTTTTTT.

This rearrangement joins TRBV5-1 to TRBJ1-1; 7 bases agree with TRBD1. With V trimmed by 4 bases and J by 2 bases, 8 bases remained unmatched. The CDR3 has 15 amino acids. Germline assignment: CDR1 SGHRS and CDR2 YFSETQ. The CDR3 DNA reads TGCGCCAGCAGCGCCACAGGGGTCGGTAACACTGAAGCTTTCTTT. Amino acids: CASSATGVGNTEAFF.

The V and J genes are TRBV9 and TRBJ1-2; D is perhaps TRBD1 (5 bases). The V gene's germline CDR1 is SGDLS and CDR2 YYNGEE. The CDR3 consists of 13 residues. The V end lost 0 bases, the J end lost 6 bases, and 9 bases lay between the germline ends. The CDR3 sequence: CASSVEGAHGYTF. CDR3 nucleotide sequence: TGTGCCAGCAGCGTAGAAGGGGCTCATGGCTACACCTTC.

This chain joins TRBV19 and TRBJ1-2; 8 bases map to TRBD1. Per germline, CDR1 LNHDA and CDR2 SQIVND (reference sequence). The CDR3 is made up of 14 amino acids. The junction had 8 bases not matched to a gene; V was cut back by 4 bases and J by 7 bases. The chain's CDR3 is CASSRADRGGGYTF. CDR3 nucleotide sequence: TGTGCCAGTAGTAGAGCTGACAGGGGAGGTGGCTACACCTTC.

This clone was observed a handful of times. The chain's CDR3 is CASSTGGAGLGYTF. In nucleotides, the CDR3 is TGTGCCAGTAGCACAGGGGGCGCGGGTCTCGGCTACACCTTC. This chain connects TRBV19 to TRBJ1-2, with 9 bases fitting TRBD1. V lost 6 bases to trimming and J lost 8 bases; unmatched junction nucleotides: 10. This CDR3 is 14 amino acids long. The germline V gene encodes CDR1 LNHDA and CDR2 SQIVND (reference sequence).

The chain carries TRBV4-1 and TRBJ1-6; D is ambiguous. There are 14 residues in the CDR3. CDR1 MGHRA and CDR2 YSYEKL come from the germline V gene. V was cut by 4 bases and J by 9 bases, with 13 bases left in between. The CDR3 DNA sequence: TGCGCCAGCAGCCCCGGGATTCTGGGTTCACCCCTCCACTTT. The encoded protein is CASSPGILGSPLHF.

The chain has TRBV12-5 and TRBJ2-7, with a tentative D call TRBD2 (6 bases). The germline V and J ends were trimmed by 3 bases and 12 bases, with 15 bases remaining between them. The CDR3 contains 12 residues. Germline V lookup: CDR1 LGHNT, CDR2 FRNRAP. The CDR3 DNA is TGTGCTAGTGGTTTCGAACGCGGGGACGCGTACTTC. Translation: CASGFERGDAYF.

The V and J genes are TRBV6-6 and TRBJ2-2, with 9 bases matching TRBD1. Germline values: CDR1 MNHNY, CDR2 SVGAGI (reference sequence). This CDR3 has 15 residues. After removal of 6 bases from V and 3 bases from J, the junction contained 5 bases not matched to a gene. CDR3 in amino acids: CASSSQGADTGELFF. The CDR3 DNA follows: TGTGCCAGCAGCTCACAGGGGGCAGACACCGGGGAGCTGTTTTTT.

CDR3 sequence: CASSLNGNTEAFF. The CDR3 DNA follows: TGTGCCAGCAGCTTAAACGGGAACACTGAAGCTTTCTTT. The chain employs TRBV7-9 and TRBJ1-1; no clear D. Germline CDR1 and CDR2: SEHNR and FQNEAQ (reference sequence). This CDR3 has 13 amino acids. Trimming shortened V by 2 bases and J by 1 base, and 5 bases separated the two germline ends. Looking up the rest from reference TRBV7-9 and TRBJ1-1 gives the full variable domain: DTGVSQNPRHKITKRGQNVTFRCDPISEHNRLYWYRQTLGQGPEFLTYFQNEAQLEKSRLLSDRFSAERPKGSFSTLEIQRTEQGDSAMYLCASSLNGNTEAFFGQGTRLTVV.

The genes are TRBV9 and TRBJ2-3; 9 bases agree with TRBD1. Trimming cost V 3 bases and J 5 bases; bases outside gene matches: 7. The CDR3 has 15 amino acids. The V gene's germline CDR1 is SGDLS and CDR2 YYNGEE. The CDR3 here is CASSGGTGYEDTQYF. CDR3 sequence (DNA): TGTGCCAGCAGCGGCGGGACAGGGTATGAAGATACGCAGTATTTT.

The CDR3 reads CASSPDRGWRNTEAFF. The CDR3 DNA sequence: TGTGCCAGCAGCCCCGACAGGGGATGGAGGAACACTGAAGCTTTCTTT. This chain links TRBV7-9 with TRBJ1-1; 8 bases map to TRBD1. J lost 1 base, V lost 5 bases, and 9 bases had no gene match. The CDR3 totals 16 residues. The V gene's germline CDR1 is SEHNR and CDR2 FQNEAQ (reference sequence).

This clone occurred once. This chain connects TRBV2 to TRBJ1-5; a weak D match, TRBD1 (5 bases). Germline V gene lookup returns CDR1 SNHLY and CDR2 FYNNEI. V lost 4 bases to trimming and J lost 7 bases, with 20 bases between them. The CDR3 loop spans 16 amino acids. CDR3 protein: CASSGTGGGMRQPQHF. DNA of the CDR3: TGTGCCAGCAGTGGGACTGGGGGGGGGATGAGACAGCCCCAGCATTTT.

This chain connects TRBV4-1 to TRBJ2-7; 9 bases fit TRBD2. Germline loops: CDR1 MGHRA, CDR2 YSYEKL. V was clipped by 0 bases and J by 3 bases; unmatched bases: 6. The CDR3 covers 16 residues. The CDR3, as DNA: TGCGCCAGCAGCCAAGAATCGACGCGGGAGGGCTACGAGCAGTACTTC. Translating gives CASSQESTREGYEQYF.

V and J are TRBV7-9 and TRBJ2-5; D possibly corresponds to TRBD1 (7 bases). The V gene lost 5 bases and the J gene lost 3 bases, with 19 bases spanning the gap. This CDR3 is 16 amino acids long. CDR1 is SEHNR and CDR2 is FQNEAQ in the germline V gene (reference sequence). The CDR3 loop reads CASSIMTGRREETQYF. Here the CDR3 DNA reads TGTGCCAGCAGCATTATGACAGGGAGGAGGGAAGAGACCCAGTACTTC.

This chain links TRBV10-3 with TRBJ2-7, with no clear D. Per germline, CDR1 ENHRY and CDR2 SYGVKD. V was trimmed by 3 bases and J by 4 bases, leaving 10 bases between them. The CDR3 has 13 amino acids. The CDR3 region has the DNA TGTGCCATCAGTGAACAGACCCTTTACGAGCAGTACTTC. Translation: CAISEQTLYEQYF.

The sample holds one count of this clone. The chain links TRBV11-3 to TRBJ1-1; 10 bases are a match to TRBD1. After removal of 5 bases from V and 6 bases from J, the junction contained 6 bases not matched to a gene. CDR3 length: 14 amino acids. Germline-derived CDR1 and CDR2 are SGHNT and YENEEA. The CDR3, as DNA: TGTGCCAGCAGCAGCCGGGACAGGGGCGCTGAAGCTTTCTTT. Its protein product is CASSSRDRGAEAFF.

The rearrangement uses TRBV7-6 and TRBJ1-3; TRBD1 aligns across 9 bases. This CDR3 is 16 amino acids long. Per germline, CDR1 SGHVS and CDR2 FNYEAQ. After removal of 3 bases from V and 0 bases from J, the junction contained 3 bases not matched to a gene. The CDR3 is CASSLGQGDSGNTIYF. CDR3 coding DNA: TGTGCCAGCAGCTTGGGACAGGGAGACTCTGGAAACACCATATATTTT.

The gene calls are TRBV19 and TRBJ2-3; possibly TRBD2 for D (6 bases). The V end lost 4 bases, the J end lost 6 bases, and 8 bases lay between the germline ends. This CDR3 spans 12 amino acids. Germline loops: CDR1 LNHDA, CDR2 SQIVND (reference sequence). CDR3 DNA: TGTGCCAGTAGTACGGCGGGGGATACGCAGTATTTT. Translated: CASSTAGDTQYF.

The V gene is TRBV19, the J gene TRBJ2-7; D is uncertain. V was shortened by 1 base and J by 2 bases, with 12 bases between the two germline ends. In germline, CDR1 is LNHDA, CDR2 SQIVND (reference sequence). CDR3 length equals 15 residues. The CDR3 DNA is TGTGCCAGTAGTATAGGACCTCCGGAGACCTACGAGCAGTACTTC. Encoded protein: CASSIGPPETYEQYF.

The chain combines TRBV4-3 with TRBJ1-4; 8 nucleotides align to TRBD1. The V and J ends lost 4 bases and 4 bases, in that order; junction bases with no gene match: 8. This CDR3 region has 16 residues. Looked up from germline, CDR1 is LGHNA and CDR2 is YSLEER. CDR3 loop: CASSPPGDRGNEKLFF. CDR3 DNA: TGCGCCAGCAGCCCCCCAGGCGACAGGGGTAATGAAAAACTGTTTTTT.

For the CDR3, the DNA is TGTGCCAGCAGCTTAGGTGGGCCTAGCGGGGGCCAAGAGACCCAGTACTTC. Translation gives CASSLGGPSGGQETQYF. This rearrangement joins TRBV7-8 to TRBJ2-5; 10 nucleotides match TRBD2. The CDR3 spans 17 residues. With V trimmed by 1 base and J by 1 base, 6 bases remained unmatched. Germline assignment: CDR1 SGHVS and CDR2 FQNEAQ.

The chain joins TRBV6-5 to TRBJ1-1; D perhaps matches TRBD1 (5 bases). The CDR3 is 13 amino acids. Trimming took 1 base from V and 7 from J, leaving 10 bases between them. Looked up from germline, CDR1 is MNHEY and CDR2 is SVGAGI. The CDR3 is CASSYLGENEAFF. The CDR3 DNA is TGTGCCAGCAGTTACTTAGGGGAAAATGAAGCTTTCTTT.

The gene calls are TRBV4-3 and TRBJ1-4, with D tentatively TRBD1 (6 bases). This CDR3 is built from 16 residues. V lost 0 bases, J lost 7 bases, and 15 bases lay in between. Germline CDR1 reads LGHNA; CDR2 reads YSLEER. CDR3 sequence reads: CASSQDLGAFGEKLFF. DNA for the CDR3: TGCGCCAGCAGCCAAGATCTGGGGGCCTTTGGTGAAAAACTGTTTTTT.

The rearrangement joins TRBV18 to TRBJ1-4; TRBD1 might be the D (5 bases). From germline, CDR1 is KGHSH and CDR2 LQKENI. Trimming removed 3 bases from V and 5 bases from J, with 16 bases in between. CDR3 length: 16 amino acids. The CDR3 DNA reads TGTGCCAGCTCACCTCGGCAGGGCCCTTTAAATGAAAAACTGTTTTTT. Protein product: CASSPRQGPLNEKLFF.

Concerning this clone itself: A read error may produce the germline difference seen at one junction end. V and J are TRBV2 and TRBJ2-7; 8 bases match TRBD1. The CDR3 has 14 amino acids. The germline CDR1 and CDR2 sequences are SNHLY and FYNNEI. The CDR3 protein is CASSEDRVSHEQYF. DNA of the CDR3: TGTGCCAGCAGTGAGGACAGGGTCTCCCACGAGCAGTACTTC.

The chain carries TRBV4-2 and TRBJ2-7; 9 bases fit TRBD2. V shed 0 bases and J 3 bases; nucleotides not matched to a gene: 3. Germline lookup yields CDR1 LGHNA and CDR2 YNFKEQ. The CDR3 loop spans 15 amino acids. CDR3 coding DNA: TGTGCCAGCAGCCAAGAGGCGGGGGGGGACTACGAGCAGTACTTC. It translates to CASSQEAGGDYEQYF.